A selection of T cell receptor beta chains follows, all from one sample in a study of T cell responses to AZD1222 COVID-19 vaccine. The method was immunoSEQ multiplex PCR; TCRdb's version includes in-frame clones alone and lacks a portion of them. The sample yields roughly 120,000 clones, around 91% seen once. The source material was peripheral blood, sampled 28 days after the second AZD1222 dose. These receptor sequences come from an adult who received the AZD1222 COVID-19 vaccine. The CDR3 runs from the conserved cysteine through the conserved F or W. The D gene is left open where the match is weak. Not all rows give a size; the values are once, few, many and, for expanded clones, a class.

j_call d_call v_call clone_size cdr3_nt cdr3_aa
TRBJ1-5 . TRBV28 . TGTGCCAGCAACAGCAGATTGGGTTTTGGCAATCAGCCCCAGCATTTT CASNSRLGFGNQPQHF
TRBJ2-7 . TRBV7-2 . TGTGCCAGCAGCTTAGTCGCTAGCGATTCCTACGAGCAGTACTTC CASSLVASDSYEQYF
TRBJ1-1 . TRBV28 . TGTGCCAGCAGGCTACCAGGGGCTGGGAACACTGAAGCTTTCTTT CASRLPGAGNTEAFF
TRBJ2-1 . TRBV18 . TGTGCCAGCTCACCACCGAGCCCCGCGAATGAGCAGTTCTTC CASSPPSPANEQFF
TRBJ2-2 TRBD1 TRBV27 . TGTGCCAGCAGTTTGGGACAGGGCGTCGGGGAGCTGTTTTTT CASSLGQGVGELFF
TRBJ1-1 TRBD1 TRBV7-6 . TGTGCCAGCAGCTTAGTTGGACAGGGACACTATAACACTGAAGCTTTCTTT CASSLVGQGHYNTEAFF
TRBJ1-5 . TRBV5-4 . TGTGCCAGCAGCGGGGGGGGCGGGCAGCCCCAGCATTTT CASSGGGGQPQHF
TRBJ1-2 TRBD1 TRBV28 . TGTGCCAGCAGGGGACAGGGGGCTAGTGCCTATGGCTACACCTTC CASRGQGASAYGYTF
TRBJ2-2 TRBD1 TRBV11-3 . TGTGCCAGCAGCCAGGGACAGGGGTTCACCGGGGAGCTGTTTTTT CASSQGQGFTGELFF
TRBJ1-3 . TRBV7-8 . TGTGCCAGCAGCCTTACGAGCTCTGGAAACACCATATATTTT CASSLTSSGNTIYF
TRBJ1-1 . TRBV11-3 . TGTGCCAGCAGCTTAGGTACTGACAGAGGCAGTGAAGCTTTCTTT CASSLGTDRGSEAFF
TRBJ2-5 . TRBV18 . TGTGCCAGCTCGTTGGCCTGGGCAGAGACCCAGTACTTC CASSLAWAETQYF
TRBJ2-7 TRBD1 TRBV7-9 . TGTGCCAGCAGCCCGGACAGGGTAGGAGAGCAGTACTTC CASSPDRVGEQYF
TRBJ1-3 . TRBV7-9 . TGTGCCAGCAGCTTAGGAGGACGGCCCTCTGGAAACACCATATATTTT CASSLGGRPSGNTIYF
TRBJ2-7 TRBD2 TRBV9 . TGTGCCAGCAGCGTACTGGCGGGAGCATACGAGCAGTACTTC CASSVLAGAYEQYF
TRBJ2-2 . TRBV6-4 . TGTGCCAGCAGTGACTCCGGGACTTCGAACACCGGGGAGCTGTTTTTT CASSDSGTSNTGELFF
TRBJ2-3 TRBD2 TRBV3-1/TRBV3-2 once TGTGCCAGCAGCCAAGAAGCGGGAGGAGATACGCAGTATTTT CASSQEAGGDTQYF